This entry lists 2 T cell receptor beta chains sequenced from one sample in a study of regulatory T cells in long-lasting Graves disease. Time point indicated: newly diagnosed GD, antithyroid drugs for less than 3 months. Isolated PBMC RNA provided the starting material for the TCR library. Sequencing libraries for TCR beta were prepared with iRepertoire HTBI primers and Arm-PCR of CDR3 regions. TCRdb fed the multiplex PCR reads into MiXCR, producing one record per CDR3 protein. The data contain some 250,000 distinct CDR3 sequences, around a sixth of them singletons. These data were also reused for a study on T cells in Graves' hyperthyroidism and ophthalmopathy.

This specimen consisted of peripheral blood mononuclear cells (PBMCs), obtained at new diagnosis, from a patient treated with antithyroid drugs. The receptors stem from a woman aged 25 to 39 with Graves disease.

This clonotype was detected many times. Written as DNA, the CDR3 is TGTGCCAGCAGTGATTTCTTGGGGACTGAAGCTTTCTTT. Its translation is CASSDFLGTEAFF. This rearrangement joins TRBV6-1 to TRBJ1-1, with no clear D. The V end was cut by 3 bases, the J end by 5 bases, with 10 bases between. CDR1 is MNHNS and CDR2 is SASEGT in the germline V gene. The CDR3 spans 13 residues.

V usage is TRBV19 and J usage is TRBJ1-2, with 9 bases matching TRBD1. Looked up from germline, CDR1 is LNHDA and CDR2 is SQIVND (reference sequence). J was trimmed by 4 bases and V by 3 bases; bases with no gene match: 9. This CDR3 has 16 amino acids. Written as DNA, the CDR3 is TGTGCCAGTAGTATCACGGGACAGGGAACATCCTATGGCTACACCTTC. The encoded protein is CASSITGQGTSYGYTF.